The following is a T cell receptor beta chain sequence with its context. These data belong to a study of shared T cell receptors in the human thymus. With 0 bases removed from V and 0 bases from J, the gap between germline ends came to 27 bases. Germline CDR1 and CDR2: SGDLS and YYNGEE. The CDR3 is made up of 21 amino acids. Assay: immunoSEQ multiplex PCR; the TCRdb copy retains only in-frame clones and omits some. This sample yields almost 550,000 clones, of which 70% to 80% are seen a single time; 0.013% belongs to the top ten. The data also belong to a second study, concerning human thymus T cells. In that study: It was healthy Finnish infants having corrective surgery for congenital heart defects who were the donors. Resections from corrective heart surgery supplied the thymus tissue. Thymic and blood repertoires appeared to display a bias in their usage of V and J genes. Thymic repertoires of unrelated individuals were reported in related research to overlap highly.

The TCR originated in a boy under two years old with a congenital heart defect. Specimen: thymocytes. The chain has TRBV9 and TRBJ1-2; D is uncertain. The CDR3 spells CASSVAINSRSPQTANYGYTF. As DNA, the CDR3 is TGTGCCAGCAGCGTAGCGATAAACAGTCGGTCACCGCAAACCGCTAACTATGGCTACACCTTC.